This TCR beta chain was profiled in a study of beta chain features in type 1 diabetes. Whole-study findings and limits: There was a moderate but significant shortening of TCRB CDR3s in all four CD4+ subsets of Type 1 diabetes patients. PCR could preferentially amplify shorter templates, alike in patients and controls.

Donors underwent one heparinised blood draw, approximately 120 mL on average. CD4+ naive, central memory, regulatory and stem cell-like memory subsets were isolated by sorting on CD45RO/CCR7/CD25/CD127/CD95/CD27. Details on this clone: The target antigen is unknown.

Since all of the isolated RNA was reverse transcribed, expressed TCRB transcripts were what got sequenced. Deep immunoSEQ sequencing covered naive, central memory and regulatory T cell samples. The data were produced by immunoSEQ multiplex PCR, yet TCRdb's version contains in-frame clones alone and is incomplete. The data contain approximately 160,000 clones, about a tenth of them singletons. This CDR3 region has 14 residues. Germline loops: CDR1 MDHEN, CDR2 SYDVKM. V shed 3 bases and J shed 3 bases, with 9 bases lying between them. The sequenced sample consisted of central memory CD4+ T cells from blood. The V and J genes are TRBV28 and TRBJ1-5; D is uncertain. The clonotype was recovered from a man aged 30-40 years with type 1 diabetes. The chain's CDR3 is CASSFAQANQPQHF. The CDR3 DNA reads TGTGCCAGCAGTTTCGCCCAAGCCAATCAGCCCCAGCATTTT.